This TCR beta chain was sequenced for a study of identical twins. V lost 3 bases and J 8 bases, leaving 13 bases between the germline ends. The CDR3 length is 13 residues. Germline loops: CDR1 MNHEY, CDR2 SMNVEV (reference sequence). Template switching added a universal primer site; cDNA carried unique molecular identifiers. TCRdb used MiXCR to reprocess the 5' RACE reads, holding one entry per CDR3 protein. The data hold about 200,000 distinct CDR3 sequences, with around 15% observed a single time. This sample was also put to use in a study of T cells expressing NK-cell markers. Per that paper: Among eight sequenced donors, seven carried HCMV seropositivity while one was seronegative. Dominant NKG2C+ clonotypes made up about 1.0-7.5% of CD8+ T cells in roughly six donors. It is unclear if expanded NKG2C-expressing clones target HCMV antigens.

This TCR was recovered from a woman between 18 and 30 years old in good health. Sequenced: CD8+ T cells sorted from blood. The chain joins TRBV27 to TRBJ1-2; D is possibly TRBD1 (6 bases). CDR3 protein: CASSLGGSDGYTF. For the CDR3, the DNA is TGTGCCAGCAGTTTGGGGGGCTCAGACGGCTACACCTTC.